The 23 T cell receptor beta chains in this list originate from one sample, sequenced in a study of blood T cell repertoires in COVID-19. The protocol was immunoSEQ multiplex PCR, while the TCRdb copy is restricted to in-frame clones and leaves out a portion. This sample has 100,000 to 150,000 clones, with 70% to 75% found just once. The sequencing input was peripheral blood. The receptors derive from a man in his sixties with acute or convalescent COVID-19.

This rearrangement joins TRBV2 to TRBJ2-3; 14 nucleotides match TRBD2. V shed 6 bases, J shed 3 bases, and the junction held 2 bases outside the gene matches. Germline values: CDR1 SNHLY, CDR2 FYNNEI. The CDR3 is 15 residues long. The CDR3 DNA follows: TGTGCCAGCAGGGGGACTAGCGGGGGAACAGATACGCAGTATTTT. Its protein product is CASRGTSGGTDTQYF. The full variable domain, completed using reference TRBV2 and TRBJ2-3, is EPEVTQTPSHQVTQMGQEVILRCVPISNHLYFYWYRQILGQKVEFLVSFYNNEISEKSEIFDDQFSVERPDGSNFTLKIRSTKLEDSAMYFCASRGTSGGTDTQYFGPGTRLTVL.

V gene TRBV2 combines with J gene TRBJ1-1; D not certain. CDR1 and CDR2 from the germline V gene are SNHLY and FYNNEI. The germline V and J ends were trimmed by 3 bases and 1 base, with 3 bases remaining between them. There are 12 residues in the CDR3. Here the CDR3 reads CASSDQNTEAFF. The CDR3 DNA reads TGTGCCAGCAGTGATCAGAACACTGAAGCTTTCTTT.

The chain uses TRBV12-3 or TRBV12-4 and TRBJ2-3, with D perhaps matching TRBD2 (5 bases). The CDR3 is 11 amino acids. V gave up 7 bases and J gave up 6 bases, with 8 bases separating them. CDR3 nucleotides: TGTGCCAGCACCGAGCGGGATACGCAGTATTTT. Protein: CASTERDTQYF.

The chain is built from TRBV7-9 and TRBJ2-7; 10 bases align to TRBD2. This CDR3 contains 16 residues. CDR1 and CDR2 from the germline V gene are SEHNR and FQNEAQ (reference sequence). The junction had 6 bases not matched to a gene; V was cut back by 2 bases and J by 2 bases. The CDR3 spells CASSLYTGTSAYEQYF. The CDR3 DNA sequence: TGTGCCAGCAGCTTATACACCGGGACTAGCGCCTACGAGCAGTACTTC.

This clone occurred a few times. V is TRBV7-3 and J is TRBJ2-2; D unresolved. CDR1 is SGHTA and CDR2 is FQGTGA in the germline V gene. V was cut by 2 bases and J by 5 bases, with 6 bases left in between. This CDR3 contains 13 residues. In DNA form, the CDR3 reads TGTGCCAGCAGCTTATATCGTACCGGGGAGCTGTTTTTT. Translating it yields CASSLYRTGELFF.

This clone was found a few times. The CDR3 sequence: CASSSVTSASDTQYF. Here the CDR3 DNA reads TGTGCCAGCAGCTCGGTGACTAGCGCTTCAGATACGCAGTATTTT. The chain has TRBV5-6 and TRBJ2-3, with TRBD2 matching over 8 bases. The CDR3 is 15 amino acids. CDR1 is SGHDT, CDR2 YYEEEE, per germline. J was trimmed by 4 bases and V by 3 bases; bases with no gene match: 7. The whole variable domain, remainder taken from reference TRBV5-6 and TRBJ2-3, is DAGVTQSPTHLIKTRGQQVTLRCSPKSGHDTVSWYQQALGQGPQFIFQYYEEEERQRGNFPDRFSGHQFPNYSSELNVNALLLGDSALYLCASSSVTSASDTQYFGPGTRLTVL.

The chain employs TRBV19 and TRBJ1-1; a possible D gene is TRBD1 (5 bases). The V and J ends lost 2 bases and 4 bases respectively, with 11 bases between them. The CDR3 is made up of 14 amino acids. In germline, CDR1 is LNHDA, CDR2 SQIVND (reference sequence). CDR3 sequence: CASSISRGTTEAFF. The CDR3 DNA sequence: TGTGCCAGTAGTATATCTAGGGGAACCACTGAAGCTTTCTTT.

The rearrangement links TRBV7-9 to TRBJ1-5, with D perhaps TRBD1 (5 bases). CDR3 size: 13 residues. The germline V gene has CDR1 SEHNR and CDR2 FQNEAQ (reference sequence). Trimming shortened V by 11 bases and J by 7 bases, and 18 bases separated the two germline ends. CDR3 sequence: CALGTPGGQPQHF. For the CDR3, the DNA is TGTGCCCTCGGGACTCCGGGAGGGCAGCCCCAGCATTTT.

V is TRBV29-1 and J is TRBJ1-1, with TRBD1 identical over 7 bases. J gave up 8 bases and V 4 bases, and 4 bases lay outside the gene matches. CDR3 length: 11 residues. CDR1 is SQVTM and CDR2 is ANQGSEA in the germline V gene. CDR3 sequence reads: CSVASDREAFF. CDR3 sequence (DNA): TGCAGCGTTGCTTCGGACAGGGAAGCTTTCTTT.

About this clone itself: Other DNA sequences in the sample encode the same CDR3. This chain uses TRBV6-5 with TRBJ1-5; the match to TRBD1 covers 7 bases. Trimming took 6 bases from V and 4 from J; bases not matched to a gene: 3. This CDR3 comprises 13 residues. CDR1 and CDR2 from the germline V gene are MNHEY and SVGAGI. CDR3 in DNA: TGTGCCAGCAGAGACAGGGTAAATCAGCCCCAGCATTTT. Protein product: CASRDRVNQPQHF.

Here the CDR3 DNA reads TGTGCCAGCAGTTTGTGGACAGGGGGCGGCTCCGTTTATAATGAGCAGTTCTTC. This gives the protein CASSLWTGGGSVYNEQFF. J is TRBJ2-1 and V is TRBV27; 11 bases are a match to TRBD1. There are 18 residues in the CDR3. Germline values: CDR1 MNHEY, CDR2 SMNVEV (reference sequence). Trimming removed 3 bases from V and 7 bases from J; junction bases left unmatched: 14.

This clone was recorded a few times. V is TRBV5-1 and J is TRBJ2-2; D unclear. Looked up from germline, CDR1 is SGHRS and CDR2 is YFSETQ. V was cut by 5 bases and J by 4 bases, with 9 bases left in between. CDR3 length: 13 amino acids. In DNA, the CDR3 is TGCGCCAGCAGGACGGAGTTCACCGGGGAGCTGTTTTTT. This codes for CASRTEFTGELFF.

CDR3: CASSQAQGTDYGYTF. CDR3 in DNA: TGCGCCAGCAGCCAAGCACAGGGGACCGACTATGGCTACACCTTC. The V and J genes are TRBV4-1 and TRBJ1-2, with 7 bases lining up with TRBD1. The V gene end was trimmed by 1 base and the J gene end by 3 bases; junction bases not matched to a gene: 5. This CDR3 has 15 residues. Germline CDR1 is MGHRA and CDR2 is YSYEKL.

This chain links TRBV6-6 with TRBJ2-1, with 10 nucleotides matching TRBD2. The J segment lost 0 bases and the V segment lost 5 bases, leaving 4 bases of the junction unmatched. CDR3 length: 16 amino acids. CDR1 is MNHNY, CDR2 SVGAGI, per germline (reference sequence). Here the CDR3 DNA reads TGTGCCAGCAGTGGACTAGCGGCGAGCTCCTACAATGAGCAGTTCTTC. Translated, it gives CASSGLAASSYNEQFF.

The rearrangement joins TRBV19 to TRBJ1-2; D might be TRBD1 (5 bases). V gave up 8 bases and J gave up 4 bases, with 20 bases separating them. The CDR3 length is 15 residues. Germline lookup yields CDR1 LNHDA and CDR2 SQIVND (reference sequence). CDR3 residues: CASGPSAGIFYGYTF. The CDR3 coding sequence is TGTGCCAGTGGGCCATCGGCAGGGATCTTCTATGGCTACACCTTC.

The chain links TRBV24-1 to TRBJ2-5, with 8 bases lining up with TRBD2. The trim removed 2 bases at V and 3 bases at J, leaving 4 bases unmatched. The CDR3 totals 15 residues. Germline values: CDR1 KGHDR, CDR2 SFDVKD. As DNA, the CDR3 is TGTGCCACCAGTGATTCCCGAGCGGGGGAAGAGACCCAGTACTTC. The encoded protein is CATSDSRAGEETQYF.

V and J are TRBV21-1 and TRBJ1-1; the D segment call TRBD1 is taken from the table without a DNA check. TRBV21-1 represents a pseudogene. The CDR3 is 14 amino acids. CDR3 amino acids: CASSIVLQTGEAFF. For the CDR3, the DNA is TGTGCCAGCAGCATCGTTCTACAGACAGGGGAAGCTTTCTTT.

V is TRBV3-1 (or the pseudogene TRBV3-2) and J is TRBJ1-1; D unclear. CDR1 is LGHDT and CDR2 is YNNKEL in the germline V gene (reference sequence). Trimming removed 6 bases at V and 1 base at J, with 3 bases between. The CDR3 spans 11 residues. The DNA for the CDR3 is TGTGCCAGCAGTCAGAACACTGAAGCTTTCTTT. Its translation: CASSQNTEAFF.

The rearrangement joins TRBV27 to TRBJ2-7; 16 bases match TRBD2. With 6 bases clipped from V and 0 bases from J, the junction kept 14 bases outside the gene matches. The germline V gene encodes CDR1 MNHEY and CDR2 SMNVEV (reference sequence). This CDR3 comprises 20 residues. CDR3 in amino acids: CASSPRPLGLAGGPSYEQYF. The CDR3 region has the DNA TGTGCCAGCAGCCCACGGCCCCTGGGACTAGCGGGAGGGCCCTCCTACGAGCAGTACTTC.

The rearrangement joins TRBV5-1 to TRBJ2-1; no clear D. The V gene lost 2 bases and the J gene lost 6 bases, with 12 bases spanning the gap. Germline CDR1 reads SGHRS; CDR2 reads YFSETQ. This CDR3 spans 14 amino acids. CDR3 region: CASSFGEVSNEQFF. The CDR3, as DNA: TGCGCCAGCAGCTTTGGAGAGGTCAGCAATGAGCAGTTCTTC.

The rearrangement links TRBV10-3 to TRBJ2-3, with 7 bases matching TRBD2. Looked up from germline, CDR1 is ENHRY and CDR2 is SYGVKD. The CDR3 has 13 residues. J lost 8 bases, V lost 3 bases, and 5 bases had no gene match. CDR3 sequence: CAISDTAGTTQYF. The CDR3, as DNA: TGTGCCATCAGTGACACAGCGGGGACTACGCAGTATTTT.

The J gene is TRBJ2-1, the V gene TRBV11-2; possibly TRBD2 for D (6 bases). The CDR3 extends over 16 amino acids. Germline lookup yields CDR1 SGHAT and CDR2 FQNNGV. V was shortened by 4 bases and J by 0 bases, with 13 bases between the two germline ends. This chain's CDR3 is CASSSPAGSSYNEQFF. The CDR3 nucleotides read TGTGCCAGCAGCTCACCGGCGGGGAGCTCCTACAATGAGCAGTTCTTC.

The rearrangement uses TRBV7-9 and TRBJ2-2; 9 bases line up with TRBD2. Germline loops: CDR1 SEHNR, CDR2 FQNEAQ (reference sequence). CDR3 length: 15 residues. With 7 bases clipped from V and 0 bases from J, the junction kept 3 bases outside the gene matches. The CDR3 nucleotides are TGTGCCAGCATGCTAGCGGGGTCGAACACCGGGGAGCTGTTTTTT. Protein product: CASMLAGSNTGELFF.